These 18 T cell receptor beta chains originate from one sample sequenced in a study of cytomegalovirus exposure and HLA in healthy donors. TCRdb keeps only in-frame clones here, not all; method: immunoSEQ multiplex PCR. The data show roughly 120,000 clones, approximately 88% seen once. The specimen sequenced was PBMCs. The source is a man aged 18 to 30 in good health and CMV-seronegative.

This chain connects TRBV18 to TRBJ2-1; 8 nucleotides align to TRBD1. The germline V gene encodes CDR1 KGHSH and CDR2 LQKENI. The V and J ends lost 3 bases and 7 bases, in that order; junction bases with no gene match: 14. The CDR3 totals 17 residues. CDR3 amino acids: CASSPGLRTGLRNEQFF. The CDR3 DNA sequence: TGTGCCAGCTCACCGGGTCTAAGGACAGGGCTCAGAAATGAGCAGTTCTTC.

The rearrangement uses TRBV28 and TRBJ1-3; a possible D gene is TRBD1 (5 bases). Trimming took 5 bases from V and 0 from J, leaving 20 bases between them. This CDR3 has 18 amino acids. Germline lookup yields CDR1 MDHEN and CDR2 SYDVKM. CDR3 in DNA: TGTGCCAGCAGTGGGGGGGATTATTTCAGGGACTCTGGAAACACCATATATTTT. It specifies CASSGGDYFRDSGNTIYF. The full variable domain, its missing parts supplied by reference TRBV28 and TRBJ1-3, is DVKVTQSSRYLVKRTGEKVFLECVQDMDHENMFWYRQDPGLGLRLIYFSYDVKMKEKGDIPEGYSVSREKKERFSLILESASTNQTSMYLCASSGGDYFRDSGNTIYFGEGSWLTVV.

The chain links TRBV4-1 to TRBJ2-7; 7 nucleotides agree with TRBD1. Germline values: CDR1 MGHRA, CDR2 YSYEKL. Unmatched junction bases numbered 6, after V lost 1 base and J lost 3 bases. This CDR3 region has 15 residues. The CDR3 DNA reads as TGCGCCAGCAGCCAAGTAGGGACAGAAGACTACGAGCAGTACTTC. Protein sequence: CASSQVGTEDYEQYF.

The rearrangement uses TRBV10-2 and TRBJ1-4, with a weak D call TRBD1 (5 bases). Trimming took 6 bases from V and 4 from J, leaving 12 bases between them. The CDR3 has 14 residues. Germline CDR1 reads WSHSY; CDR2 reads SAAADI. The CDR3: CASRQTVNNEKLFF. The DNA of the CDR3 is TGCGCCAGCAGGCAGACAGTAAATAATGAAAAACTGTTTTTT.

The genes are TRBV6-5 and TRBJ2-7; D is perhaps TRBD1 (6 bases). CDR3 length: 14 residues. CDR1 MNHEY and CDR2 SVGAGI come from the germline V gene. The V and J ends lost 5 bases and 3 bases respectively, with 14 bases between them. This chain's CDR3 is CASSKGRTDYEQYF. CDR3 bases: TGTGCCAGCAGTAAGGGACGGACAGACTACGAGCAGTACTTC.

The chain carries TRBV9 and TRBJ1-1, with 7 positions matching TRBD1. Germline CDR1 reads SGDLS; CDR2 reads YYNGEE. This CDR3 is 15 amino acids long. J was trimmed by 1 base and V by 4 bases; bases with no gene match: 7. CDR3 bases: TGTGCCAGCAGCATGACAGGGCGAGGGAACACTGAAGCTTTCTTT. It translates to CASSMTGRGNTEAFF. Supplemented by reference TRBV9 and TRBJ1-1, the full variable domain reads DSGVTQTPKHLITATGQRVTLRCSPRSGDLSVYWYQQSLDQGLQFLIQYYNGEERAKGNILERFSAQQFPDLHSELNLSSLELGDSALYFCASSMTGRGNTEAFFGQGTRLTVV.

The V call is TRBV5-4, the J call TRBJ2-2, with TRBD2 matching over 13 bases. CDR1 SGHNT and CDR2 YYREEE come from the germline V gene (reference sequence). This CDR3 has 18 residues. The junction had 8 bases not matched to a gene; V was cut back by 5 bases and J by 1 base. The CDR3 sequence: CASSLGLAGVGNTGELFF. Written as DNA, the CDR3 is TGTGCCAGCAGTCTTGGACTAGCGGGAGTTGGGAACACCGGGGAGCTGTTTTTT.

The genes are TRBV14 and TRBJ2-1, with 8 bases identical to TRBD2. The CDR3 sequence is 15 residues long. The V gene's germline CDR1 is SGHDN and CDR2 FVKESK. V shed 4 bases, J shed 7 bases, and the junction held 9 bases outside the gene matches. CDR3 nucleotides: TGTGCCAGCAGCCTCCCGGGGGGACTAGTAAATGAGCAGTTCTTC. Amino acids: CASSLPGGLVNEQFF.

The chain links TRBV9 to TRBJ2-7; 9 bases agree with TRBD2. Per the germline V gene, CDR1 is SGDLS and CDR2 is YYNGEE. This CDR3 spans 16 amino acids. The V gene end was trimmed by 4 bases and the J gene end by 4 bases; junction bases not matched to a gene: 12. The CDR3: CASSPSKREAWYEQYF. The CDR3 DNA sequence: TGTGCCAGCAGCCCCTCTAAGCGGGAGGCATGGTACGAGCAGTACTTC.

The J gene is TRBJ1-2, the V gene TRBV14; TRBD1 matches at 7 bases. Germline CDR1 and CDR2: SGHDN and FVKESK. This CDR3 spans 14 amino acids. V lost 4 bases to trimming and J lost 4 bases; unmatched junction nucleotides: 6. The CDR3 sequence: CASSLGTAPYGYTF. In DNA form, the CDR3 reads TGTGCCAGCAGCCTCGGGACAGCGCCCTATGGCTACACCTTC. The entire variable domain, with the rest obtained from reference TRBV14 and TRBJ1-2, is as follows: EAGVTQFPSHSVIEKGQTVTLRCDPISGHDNLYWYRRVMGKEIKFLLHFVKESKQDESGMPNNRFLAERTGGTYSTLKVQPAELEDSGVYFCASSLGTAPYGYTFGSGTRLTVV.

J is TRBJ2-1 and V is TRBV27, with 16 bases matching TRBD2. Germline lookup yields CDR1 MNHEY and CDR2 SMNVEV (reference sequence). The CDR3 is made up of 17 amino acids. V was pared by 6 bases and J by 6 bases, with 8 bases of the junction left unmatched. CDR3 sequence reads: CASRSGTSGGAGNEQFF. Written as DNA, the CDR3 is TGTGCCAGCAGATCCGGGACTAGCGGGGGGGCCGGCAATGAGCAGTTCTTC.

CDR3 nucleotides: TGTGCCAGTAGTTTCCAGCGGGGTGGTTTGGAGACCCAGTACTTC. Translating gives CASSFQRGGLETQYF. The V gene is TRBV19, the J gene TRBJ2-5; 7 bases map to TRBD2. Germline CDR1 is LNHDA and CDR2 is SQIVND (reference sequence). V lost 5 bases, J lost 5 bases, and 11 bases stayed unmatched. This CDR3 region has 15 residues.

CDR3 coding DNA: TGTGCCAGCAGCCTTTACGCGGATCCCCCCTTCGAGCAGTACTTC. Amino acids: CASSLYADPPFEQYF. The V gene is TRBV27, the J gene TRBJ2-7; no reliable D call. This CDR3 contains 15 residues. From germline, CDR1 is MNHEY and CDR2 SMNVEV (reference sequence). The V and J ends lost 6 bases and 6 bases respectively, with 21 bases between them.

The DNA for the CDR3 is TGTGCCAGCAGCTACACCGGGGGGAACACCGGGGAGCTGTTTTTT. Protein sequence: CASSYTGGNTGELFF. This chain joins TRBV28 and TRBJ2-2; possibly TRBD2 for D (6 bases). Germline-derived CDR1 and CDR2 are MDHEN and SYDVKM. V lost 6 bases, J lost 1 base, and 12 bases lay in between. This CDR3 contains 15 residues.

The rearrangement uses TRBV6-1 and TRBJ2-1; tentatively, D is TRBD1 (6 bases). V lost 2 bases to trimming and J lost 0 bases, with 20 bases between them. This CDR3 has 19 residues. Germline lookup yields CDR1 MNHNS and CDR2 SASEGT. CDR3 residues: CASSERARGKVNSYNEQFF. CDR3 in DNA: TGTGCCAGCAGTGAACGGGCCAGGGGAAAAGTAAACTCCTACAATGAGCAGTTCTTC.

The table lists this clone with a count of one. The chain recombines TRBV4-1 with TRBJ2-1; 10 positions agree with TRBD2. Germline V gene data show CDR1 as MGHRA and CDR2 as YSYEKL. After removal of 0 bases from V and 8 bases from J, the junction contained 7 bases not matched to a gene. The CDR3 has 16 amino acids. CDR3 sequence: CASSQDRLAGADEQFF. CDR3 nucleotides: TGCGCCAGCAGCCAAGATAGGCTAGCGGGAGCCGATGAGCAGTTCTTC.

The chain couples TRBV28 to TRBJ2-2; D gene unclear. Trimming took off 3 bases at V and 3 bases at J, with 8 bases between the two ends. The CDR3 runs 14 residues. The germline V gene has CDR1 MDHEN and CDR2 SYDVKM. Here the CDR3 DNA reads TGTGCCAGCAGTTTGGTCGGGTACACCGGGGAGCTGTTTTTT. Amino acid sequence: CASSLVGYTGELFF.

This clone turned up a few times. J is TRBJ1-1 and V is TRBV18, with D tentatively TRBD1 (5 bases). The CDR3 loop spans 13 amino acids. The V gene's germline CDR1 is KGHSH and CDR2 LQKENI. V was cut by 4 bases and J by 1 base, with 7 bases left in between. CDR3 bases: TGTGCCAGCTCACAAGGACAGAACACTGAAGCTTTCTTT. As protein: CASSQGQNTEAFF.